The clone carrying this TCR beta chain appeared a few times. Its antigen remains unknown. The data are from a study of blood T cells in healthy people across ages. The germline V gene has CDR1 PRHDT and CDR2 FYEKMQ (reference sequence). Trimming removed 5 bases at V and 10 bases at J, with 15 bases between. This CDR3 has 13 residues. General study findings and limits: Long-lived donors carried more naive CD4+ cells and greater diversity than aged donors.

The authors extracted at least 6 micrograms of total RNA per sample. The authors ran a second PCR of roughly 7 to 11 cycles using a sample-barcoded 5' primer and a J-beta primer mix. TCRdb reprocessed the 5' RACE reads via MiXCR and lists one record per CDR3 protein. The sample records about 780,000 distinct CDR3 sequences, around 50% being singletons. J is TRBJ1-5 and V is TRBV13, with D possibly TRBD1 on 5 matching bases. The sample taken for sequencing was blood. The TCR originated in a man aged 80 or over in good health. The CDR3 nucleotides are TGTGCCAGCAGCAGTCGGGACCAACAACCCCAGCATTTT. Amino acid sequence: CASSSRDQQPQHF.